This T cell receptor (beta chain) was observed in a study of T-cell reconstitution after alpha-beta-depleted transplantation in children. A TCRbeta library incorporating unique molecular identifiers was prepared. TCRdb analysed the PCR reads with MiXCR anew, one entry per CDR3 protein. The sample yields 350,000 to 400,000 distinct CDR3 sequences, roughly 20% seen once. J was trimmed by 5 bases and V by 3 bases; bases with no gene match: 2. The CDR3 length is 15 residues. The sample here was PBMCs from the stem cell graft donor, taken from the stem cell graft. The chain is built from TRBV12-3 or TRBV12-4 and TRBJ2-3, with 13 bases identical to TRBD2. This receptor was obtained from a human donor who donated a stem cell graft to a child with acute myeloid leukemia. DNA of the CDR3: TGTGCCAGCAGTTTTGGACTAGCGGGAGTAGATACGCAGTATTTT. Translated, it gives CASSFGLAGVDTQYF.